A selection of T cell receptor beta chains follows, all from one sample in a study of T-cell reconstitution after alpha-beta-depleted transplantation in children. In TCRdb, the PCR reads were re-called with MiXCR into one record per CDR3 protein. The sample has just under 350,000 distinct CDR3 sequences; 15% to 20% are singletons. The sample here was PBMCs, mostly from graft donor cells, taken 360 days after TCRalphabeta/CD19-depleted stem cell transplant. Receptors were obtained from a male patient aged 2 to 10 who had a stem cell transplant for acute lymphoblastic leukemia, so the T cells may come from the graft donor. The CDR3 runs from the conserved cysteine through the conserved F or W. Each record gives: CDR3 protein, CDR3 DNA, clone size, V gene, J gene, D gene. The D gene is left open where the match is weak. For some rows the clone size is stated as once, few or many, or as a class when expanded; others skip it.

CASSLYVGQMNTEAFF	TGTGCCAGCAGCTTGTACGTGGGACAGATGAACACTGAAGCTTTCTTT	many	TRBV5-5	TRBJ1-1	TRBD1
CASTRDLIPYNEQFF	TGTGCCAGCACCCGAGACTTAATTCCCTACAATGAGCAGTTCTTC	few	TRBV7-9	TRBJ2-1	.
CASTTGTVYGYTF	TGTGCCAGTACCACCGGGACAGTCTATGGCTACACCTTC	.	TRBV2	TRBJ1-2	TRBD1
CSVEGAGGENHGTQYF	TGCAGCGTTGAAGGCGCTGGAGGGGAAAACCACGGGACCCAGTACTTC	.	TRBV29-1	TRBJ2-5	.
CASSSLSGNSYEQYF	TGTGCCAGCAGCAGCCTTAGCGGGAACTCCTACGAGCAGTACTTC	few	TRBV11-2	TRBJ2-7	TRBD2
CASSQDRLVAGRYEQFF	TGCGCCAGCAGCCAAGATCGGCTTGTAGCGGGAAGGTACGAGCAGTTCTTC	.	TRBV4-3	TRBJ2-1	TRBD2
CSVASRLVTYNEQFF	TGCAGCGTTGCAAGCCGACTAGTCACCTACAATGAGCAGTTCTTC	many	TRBV29-1	TRBJ2-1	.
CATATTPGDYEQYF	TGTGCCACCGCAACAACCCCAGGGGACTACGAGCAGTACTTC	.	TRBV7-2	TRBJ2-7	.
CSVELAAYNEQFF	TGCAGCGTTGAACTAGCGGCCTACAATGAGCAGTTCTTC	.	TRBV29-1	TRBJ2-1	TRBD2
CASSLATGDLHTGELFF	TGCGCCAGCAGCTTGGCGACAGGGGACCTACACACCGGGGAGCTGTTTTTT	.	TRBV5-1	TRBJ2-2	TRBD1
CASSLAGPGTGRSPLHF	TGTGCCAGCAGCTTGGCGGGGCCCGGGACAGGGAGGTCACCCCTCCACTTT	few	TRBV5-5	TRBJ1-6	TRBD1
CSVEVYSGRAGEQFF	TGCAGCGTCGAAGTTTACAGCGGGAGGGCCGGGGAGCAGTTCTTC	many	TRBV29-1	TRBJ2-1	TRBD2
CASRMRTGELFF	TGTGCCAGCAGGATGAGAACCGGGGAGCTGTTTTTT	.	TRBV25-1	TRBJ2-2	.
CASSLATTSGMTYEQYF	TGTGCCAGCAGTTTAGCCACCACTAGCGGGATGACCTACGAGCAGTACTTC	.	TRBV12-3/TRBV12-4	TRBJ2-7	TRBD2
CASSESSRNRGEQYF	TGCGCCAGCAGTGAGTCGTCGAGGAATAGGGGCGAGCAGTACTTC	many	TRBV10-2	TRBJ2-7	.
CASSPAPPGQGGRAKNIQYF	TGTGCCAGCAGCCCCGCGCCTCCGGGACAGGGTGGCCGGGCCAAAAACATTCAGTACTTC	.	TRBV6-2/TRBV6-3	TRBJ2-4	TRBD1
CATSEGTGANVLTF	TGTGCCACCAGTGAAGGCACTGGGGCCAACGTCCTGACTTTC	.	TRBV24-1	TRBJ2-6	.
CASSSGLAEKNTGELFF	TGTGCCAGCAGCTCCGGACTAGCGGAGAAGAACACCGGGGAGCTGTTTTTT	few	TRBV12-3/TRBV12-4	TRBJ2-2	TRBD2
CASSAGLAGHVMVFTDTQYF	TGCGCCAGCAGCGCGGGACTAGCGGGACATGTTATGGTTTTCACAGATACGCAGTATTTT	.	TRBV5-1	TRBJ2-3	TRBD2
CASSPGGITDTQYF	TGTGCCAGCTCACCAGGAGGGATCACAGATACGCAGTATTTT	many	TRBV18	TRBJ2-3	.
CSAFSGRAGREQFF	TGCAGTGCTTTTAGCGGGAGGGCCGGGAGGGAGCAGTTCTTC	few	TRBV20-1	TRBJ2-1	TRBD2
CAIGTSRADTQYF	TGTGCCATTGGGACTAGCAGGGCAGATACGCAGTATTTT	.	TRBV10-3	TRBJ2-3	TRBD2
CASSLGDSQETQYF	TGTGCCAGCAGCCTAGGGGACTCTCAAGAGACCCAGTACTTC	many	TRBV4-2	TRBJ2-5	.
CASSSYRGLPYEQYF	TGCGCCAGCAGCTCCTACAGGGGGCTTCCCTACGAGCAGTACTTC	many	TRBV5-1	TRBJ2-7	TRBD1
CSVKATNEKLFF	TGCAGCGTTAAAGCAACTAATGAAAAACTGTTTTTT	few	TRBV29-1	TRBJ1-4	.
CASSPTTGIEYF	TGTGCCAGCTCACCTACGACAGGGATCGAGTACTTC	few	TRBV18	TRBJ2-7	TRBD1
CASSRGQGFNEQFF	TGCGCCAGCAGCCGGGGACAGGGTTTCAATGAGCAGTTCTTC	many	TRBV5-1	TRBJ2-1	TRBD1
CVAVGGSFPGNTGELFF	TGTGTAGCAGTCGGCGGGAGTTTCCCTGGGAACACCGGGGAGCTGTTTTTT	few	TRBV7-9	TRBJ2-2	TRBD2
CSVGVDYYEQYF	TGCAGCGTTGGGGTCGACTACTACGAGCAGTACTTC	few	TRBV29-1	TRBJ2-7	.
CASRNLGTGLSNQPQHF	TGTGCCAGCAGGAACCTTGGGACAGGGCTTAGCAATCAGCCCCAGCATTTT	few	TRBV6-2/TRBV6-3	TRBJ1-5	TRBD1
CSARERVSGRNFF	TGCAGTGCTAGAGAGCGGGTTAGCGGGAGGAATTTCTTC	.	TRBV20-1	TRBJ2-1	TRBD2
CASSPETGSYNEQFF	TGTGCCAGCAGCCCAGAGACAGGGAGCTACAATGAGCAGTTCTTC	.	TRBV5-5	TRBJ2-1	TRBD1
CASSQRDLAGFAMGTDTQYF	TGTGCCAGCAGTCAGAGGGATCTAGCGGGTTTCGCCATGGGCACAGATACGCAGTATTTT	few	TRBV12-3/TRBV12-4	TRBJ2-3	TRBD2
CASSQDTRGDRAHEQYF	TGCGCCAGCAGCCAAGATACCAGGGGGGACAGGGCGCACGAGCAGTACTTC	few	TRBV4-3	TRBJ2-7	TRBD1
CASSPGLHEQYF	TGTGCCAGCAGCCCGGGACTTCACGAGCAGTACTTC	many	TRBV12-3/TRBV12-4	TRBJ2-7	.
CASSLPTGPGNEQFF	TGTGCCAGCAGTTTGCCGACAGGGCCAGGCAATGAGCAGTTCTTC	few	TRBV28	TRBJ2-1	TRBD1
CPSSTGVGANVLTF	TGTCCCAGTAGTACAGGGGTTGGGGCCAACGTCCTGACTTTC	.	TRBV25-1	TRBJ2-6	TRBD1
CASSRRTASGNTIYF	TGTGCCAGCAGTCGAAGGACAGCCTCTGGAAACACCATATATTTT	few	TRBV12-3/TRBV12-4	TRBJ1-3	.
CASSVERGSSYNEQFF	TGTGCCAGCAGCGTAGAACGGGGCAGCTCCTACAATGAGCAGTTCTTC	.	TRBV9	TRBJ2-1	.
CASSQVLLAATDTQYF	TGCGCCAGCAGCCAAGTCCTCCTAGCGGCCACAGATACGCAGTATTTT	.	TRBV4-1	TRBJ2-3	TRBD2
CASSFSPTSLQFF	TGTGCCAGCAGCTTTTCGCCGACTAGCCTGCAGTTCTTC	few	TRBV12-3/TRBV12-4	TRBJ2-1	TRBD2
CSAPDGGAPNEQFF	TGCAGTGCTCCAGATGGGGGAGCGCCCAATGAGCAGTTCTTC	many	TRBV20-1	TRBJ2-1	.
CASSQETTGTNQPQHF	TGTGCCAGCAGCCAAGAGACGACAGGGACCAATCAGCCCCAGCATTTT	.	TRBV4-2	TRBJ1-5	TRBD1
CAITREGTGELFF	TGTGCCATCACCCGAGAGGGGACCGGGGAGCTGTTTTTT	.	TRBV10-3	TRBJ2-2	.
CSTLGRGSSTDTQYF	TGCAGTACCCTGGGGAGGGGATCTAGCACAGATACGCAGTATTTT	few	TRBV29-1	TRBJ2-3	TRBD2
CASSFTEPTYNEQFF	TGCGCCAGCAGCTTCACGGAACCCACCTACAATGAGCAGTTCTTC	many	TRBV5-1	TRBJ2-1	.
CAISDDRDHNIQYF	TGTGCCATCAGTGACGACAGGGATCACAACATTCAGTACTTC	few	TRBV10-3	TRBJ2-4	TRBD1